This entry features one TCR beta chain sequence. Its target is unknown. These data come from a study of cytomegalovirus exposure and HLA in healthy donors. Across the study: Samples from HLA-typed donors yielded about 85 million unique TCRs in an early data release.

The study, taken as a whole, reports: Based on reports, TCR beta sequences accurately predicted HLA-A and HLA-B alleles for most subjects.

The V and J ends lost 6 bases and 8 bases, in that order; junction bases with no gene match: 8. The CDR3 spans 13 residues. CDR1 is WSHSY and CDR2 is SAAADI in the germline V gene. PCR was performed using 60 Vbeta and 13 Jbeta primers. Profiled with immunoSEQ multiplex PCR; TCRdb holds only in-frame clones, not every one. The table lists approximately 30,000 clones, about 70% of them singletons. Sequencing used PBMCs. V and J are TRBV10-2 and TRBJ1-2; 8 nucleotides align to TRBD1. The receptor's source is a middle-aged man in good health and CMV-seropositive. CDR3 protein: CASRGDRGEGYTF. The CDR3 coding sequence is TGCGCCAGCAGGGGTGACAGGGGAGAAGGCTACACCTTC.